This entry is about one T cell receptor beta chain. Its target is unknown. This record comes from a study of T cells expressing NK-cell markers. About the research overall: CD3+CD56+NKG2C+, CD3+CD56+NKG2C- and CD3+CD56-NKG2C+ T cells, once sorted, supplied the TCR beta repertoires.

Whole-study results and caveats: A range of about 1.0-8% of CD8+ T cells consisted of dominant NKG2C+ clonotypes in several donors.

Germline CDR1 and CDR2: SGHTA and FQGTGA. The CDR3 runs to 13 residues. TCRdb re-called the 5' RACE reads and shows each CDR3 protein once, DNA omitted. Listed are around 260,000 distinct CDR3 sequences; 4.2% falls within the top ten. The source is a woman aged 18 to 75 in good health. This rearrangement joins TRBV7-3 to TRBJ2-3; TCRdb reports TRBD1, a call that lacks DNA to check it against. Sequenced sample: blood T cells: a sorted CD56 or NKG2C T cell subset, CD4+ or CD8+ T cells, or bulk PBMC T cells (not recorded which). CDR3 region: CASGGRLTDTQYF.